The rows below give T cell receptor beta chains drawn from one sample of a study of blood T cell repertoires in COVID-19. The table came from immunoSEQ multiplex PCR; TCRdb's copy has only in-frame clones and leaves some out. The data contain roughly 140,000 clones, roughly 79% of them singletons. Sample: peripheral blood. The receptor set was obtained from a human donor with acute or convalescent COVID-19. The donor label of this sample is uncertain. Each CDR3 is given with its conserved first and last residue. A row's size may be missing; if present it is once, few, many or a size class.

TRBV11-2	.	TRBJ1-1	CASSLGQYPEAFF
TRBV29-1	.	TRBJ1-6	CSVGTGTQNSPLHF
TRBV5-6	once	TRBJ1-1	CASSLADSIMNTEAFF
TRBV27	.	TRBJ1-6	CASSLRTALLYNSPLHF
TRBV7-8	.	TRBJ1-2	CASSPSVGVRGYTF
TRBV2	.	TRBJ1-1	CASNGQGTNTEAFF
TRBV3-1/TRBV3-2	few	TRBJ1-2	CASTQRGDRGRSGYTF
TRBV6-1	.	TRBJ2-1	CASSEGQRYNEQFF
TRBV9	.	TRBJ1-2	CASSPRSGPVYGYTF
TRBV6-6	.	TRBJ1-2	CASSPRQDREIDGYTF
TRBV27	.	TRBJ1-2	CASSPATGVGYTF
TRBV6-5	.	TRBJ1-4	CASSPSGGTNEKLFF
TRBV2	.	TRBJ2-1	CASSGASGGANEQFF
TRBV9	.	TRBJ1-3	CASSHKWQSSSGNTIYF
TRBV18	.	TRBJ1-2	CASSPRGSTYGYTF
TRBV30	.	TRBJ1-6	CACLFNRGFNSPLHF
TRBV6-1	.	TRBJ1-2	CASSEIETGDYGYTF
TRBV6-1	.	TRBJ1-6	CASSEGRISPLHF
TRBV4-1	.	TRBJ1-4	CASSQATGRVEKLFF
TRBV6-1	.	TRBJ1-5	CASSEATASVGQPQHF
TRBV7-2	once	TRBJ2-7	CASSPGTQTYEQYF
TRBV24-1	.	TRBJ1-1	CATSDGWGRGAFF
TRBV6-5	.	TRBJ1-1	CASRLGQNTEAFF
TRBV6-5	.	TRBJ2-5	CASSYDRGQETQYF
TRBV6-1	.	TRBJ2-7	CASSFDRGLSYEQYF
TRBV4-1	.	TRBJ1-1	CASSQGRRGTEAFF
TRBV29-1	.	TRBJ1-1	CSGQENTEAFF
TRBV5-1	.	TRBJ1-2	CASSLATTGVGTYGYTF
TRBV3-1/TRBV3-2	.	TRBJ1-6	CASSQGGDPLHF
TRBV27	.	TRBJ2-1	CAIGWGHQNNEQFF
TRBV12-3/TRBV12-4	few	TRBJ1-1	CASSLAVTEAFF
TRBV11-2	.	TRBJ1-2	CASSPRTGGRDGYTF
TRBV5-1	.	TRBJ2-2	CASGPGTSDTGELFF
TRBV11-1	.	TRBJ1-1	CASSARTGAGDTEAFF
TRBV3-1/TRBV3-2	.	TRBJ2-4	CASSQGWGQLAKNIQYF
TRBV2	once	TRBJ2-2	CASTPLQGASTGELFF
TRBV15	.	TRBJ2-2	CATSPTGELFF
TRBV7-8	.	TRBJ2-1	CASSRGSLFDEQFF
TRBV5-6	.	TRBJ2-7	CASSLVATYEQYF
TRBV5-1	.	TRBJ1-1	CASREQPGGADTEAFF
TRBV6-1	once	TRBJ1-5	CASSDLRAYNQPQHF
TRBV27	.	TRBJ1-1	CASSLSGGGGTEAFF
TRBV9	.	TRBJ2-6	CASSVGPPGAGANVLTF
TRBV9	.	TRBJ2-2	CASSPRTGGVSGELFF
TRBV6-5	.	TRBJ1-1	CASSYLAGVRTEAFF
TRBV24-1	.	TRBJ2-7	CATSDSRTASYEQYF
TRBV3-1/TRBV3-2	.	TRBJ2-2	CASSQGPANTGELFF
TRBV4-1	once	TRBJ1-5	CASSQVFGSNQPQHF
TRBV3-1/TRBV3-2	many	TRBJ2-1	CASSPEGDNEQFF
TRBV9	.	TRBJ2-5	CASSVIQGATETQYF
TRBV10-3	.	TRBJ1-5	CAISGTADQPQHF
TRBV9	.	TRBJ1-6	CASSVGGGADSPLHF